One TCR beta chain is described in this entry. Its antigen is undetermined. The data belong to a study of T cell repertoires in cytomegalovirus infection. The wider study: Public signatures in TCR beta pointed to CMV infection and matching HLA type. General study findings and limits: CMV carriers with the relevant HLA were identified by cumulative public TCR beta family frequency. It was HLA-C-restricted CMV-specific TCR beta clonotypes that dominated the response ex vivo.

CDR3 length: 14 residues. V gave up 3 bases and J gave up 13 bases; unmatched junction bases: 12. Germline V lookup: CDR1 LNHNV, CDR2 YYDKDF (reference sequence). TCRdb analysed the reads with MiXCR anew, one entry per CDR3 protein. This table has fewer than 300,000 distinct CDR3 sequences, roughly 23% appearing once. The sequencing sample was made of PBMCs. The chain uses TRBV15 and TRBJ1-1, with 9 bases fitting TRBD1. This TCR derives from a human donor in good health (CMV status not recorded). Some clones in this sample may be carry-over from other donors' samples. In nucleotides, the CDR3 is TGTGCCACCAGCAGGACGGCGGGGACAGGGTTCGTTTTCTTT. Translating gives CATSRTAGTGFVFF.